The text below deals with one T cell receptor beta chain. The CDR3 is 14 amino acids. V dropped 4 bases and J dropped 4; count of bases not matched to a gene: 6. The germline V gene encodes CDR1 MGHRA and CDR2 YSYEKL. The source of the sample is a study of blood T cell repertoires in COVID-19. About the research overall: Samples came from the United States, Italy and Spain, spanning acute and convalescent COVID-19.

Produced via immunoSEQ multiplex PCR; TCRdb's table is partial and in-frame only. The sample lists 120,000 to 150,000 clones; roughly 80% were seen once. Enrolled through a virtual design, the participants were between 18 and 89 years of age and came from fewer than 30 US areas. Exposed study participants had met a COVID-19 case within 2 weeks before entry. The sequence was obtained from a woman aged 18-29 years who had been exposed to COVID-19. The chain is built from TRBV4-1 and TRBJ1-1, with TRBD1 matching 7 bases. Material for sequencing was PBMCs or T cells enriched from blood (not recorded which). CDR3 protein: CASSLGTAPTEAFF. For the CDR3, the DNA is TGCGCCAGCAGCCTGGGGACAGCCCCCACTGAAGCTTTCTTT.